This TCR beta chain was sequenced in a study of regulatory T cells in long-lasting Graves disease. The CDR3 has 16 residues. CDR1 SGHRS and CDR2 YFSETQ come from the germline V gene. V trimming: 0 bases; J trimming: 7 bases; junction bases outside the gene matches: 4. Sequencing libraries for TCR beta were prepared with iRepertoire HTBI primers and Arm-PCR of CDR3 regions. One entry per CDR3 protein results from TCRdb running MiXCR on the multiplex PCR reads. This table holds over 500,000 distinct CDR3 sequences, about 16% found once. Stated time point: newly diagnosed GD, antithyroid drugs for less than 3 months. PBMC-extracted RNA yielded the TCR library. This clonotype was counted ten times or more. These data are also associated with another study on T cells in Graves' hyperthyroidism and ophthalmopathy.

The V and J genes are TRBV5-1 and TRBJ2-1; the match to TRBD2 covers 13 bases. The sequencing used peripheral blood mononuclear cells (PBMCs), collected at new diagnosis, from a patient treated with antithyroid drugs. This TCR derives from a man aged 18 to 30 with Graves disease. DNA for the CDR3: TGCGCCAGCAGCTTGGTTAGACTAGCGGGAGGTAATGAGCAGTTCTTC. Its translation: CASSLVRLAGGNEQFF.